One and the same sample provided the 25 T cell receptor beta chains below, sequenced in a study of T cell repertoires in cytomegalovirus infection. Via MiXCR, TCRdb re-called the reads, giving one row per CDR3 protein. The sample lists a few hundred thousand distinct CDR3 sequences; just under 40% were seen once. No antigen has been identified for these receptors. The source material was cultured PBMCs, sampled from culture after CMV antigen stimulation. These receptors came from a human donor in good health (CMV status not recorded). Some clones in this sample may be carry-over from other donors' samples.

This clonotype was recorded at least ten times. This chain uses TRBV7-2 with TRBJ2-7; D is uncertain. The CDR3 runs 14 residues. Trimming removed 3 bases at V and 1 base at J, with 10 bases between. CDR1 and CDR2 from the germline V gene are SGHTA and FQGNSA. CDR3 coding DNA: TGTGCCAGCAGCTTTAGGTTCGGATCCTACGAGCAGTACTTC. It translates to CASSFRFGSYEQYF.

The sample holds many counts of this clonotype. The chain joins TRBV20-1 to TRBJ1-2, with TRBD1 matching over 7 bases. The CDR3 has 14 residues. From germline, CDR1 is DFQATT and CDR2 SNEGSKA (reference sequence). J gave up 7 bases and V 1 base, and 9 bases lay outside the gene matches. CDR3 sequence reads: CSARAGTASSGYTF. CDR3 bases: TGCAGTGCTAGAGCAGGGACAGCCAGCTCTGGCTACACCTTC.

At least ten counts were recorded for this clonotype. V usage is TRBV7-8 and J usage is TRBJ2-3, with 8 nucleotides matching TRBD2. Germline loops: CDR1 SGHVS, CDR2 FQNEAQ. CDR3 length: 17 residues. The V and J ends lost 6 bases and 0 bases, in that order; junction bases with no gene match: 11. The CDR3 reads CASRRTPGTRSTDTQYF. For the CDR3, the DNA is TGTGCCAGCAGACGTACGCCGGGGACTAGAAGCACAGATACGCAGTATTTT.

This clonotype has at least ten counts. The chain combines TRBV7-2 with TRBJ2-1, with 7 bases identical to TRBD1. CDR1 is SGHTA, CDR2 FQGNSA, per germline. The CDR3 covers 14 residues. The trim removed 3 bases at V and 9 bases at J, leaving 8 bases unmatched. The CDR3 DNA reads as TGTGCCAGCAGCTTTGGGACAGCAATTGGTGAGCAGTTCTTC. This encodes CASSFGTAIGEQFF.

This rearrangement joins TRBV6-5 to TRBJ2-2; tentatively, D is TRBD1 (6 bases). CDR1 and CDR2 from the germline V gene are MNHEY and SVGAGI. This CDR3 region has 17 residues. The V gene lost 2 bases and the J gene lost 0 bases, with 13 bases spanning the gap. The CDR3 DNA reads TGTGCCAGCAGTTACCCCCCCGAGGGGGCGAACACCGGGGAGCTGTTTTTT. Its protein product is CASSYPPEGANTGELFF.

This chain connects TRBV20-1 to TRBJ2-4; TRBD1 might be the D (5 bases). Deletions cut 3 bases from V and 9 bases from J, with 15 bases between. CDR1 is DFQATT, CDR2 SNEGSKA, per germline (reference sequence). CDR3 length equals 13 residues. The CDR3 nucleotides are TGCAGTGCTAGCCCAGGCAGGGTAGGCATTCAGTACTTC. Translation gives CSASPGRVGIQYF.

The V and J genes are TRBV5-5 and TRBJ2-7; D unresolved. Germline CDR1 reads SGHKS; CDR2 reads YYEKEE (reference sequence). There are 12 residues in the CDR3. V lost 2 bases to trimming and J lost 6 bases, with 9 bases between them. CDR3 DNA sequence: TGTGCCAGCAGCTTTTACGCAGCCGAGCAGTACTTC. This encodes CASSFYAAEQYF.

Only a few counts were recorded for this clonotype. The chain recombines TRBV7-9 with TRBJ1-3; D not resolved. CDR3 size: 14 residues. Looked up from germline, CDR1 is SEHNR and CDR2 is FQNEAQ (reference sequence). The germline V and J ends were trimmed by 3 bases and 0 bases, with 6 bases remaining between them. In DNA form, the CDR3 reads TGTGCCAGCAGCTTGACACTCTCTGGAAACACCATATATTTT. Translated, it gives CASSLTLSGNTIYF.

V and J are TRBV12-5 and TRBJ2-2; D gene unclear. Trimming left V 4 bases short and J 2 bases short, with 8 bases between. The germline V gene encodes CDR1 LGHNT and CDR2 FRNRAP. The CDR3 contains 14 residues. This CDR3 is CASGSVLNTGELFF. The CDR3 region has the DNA TGTGCTAGTGGTTCCGTTCTTAACACCGGGGAGCTGTTTTTT.

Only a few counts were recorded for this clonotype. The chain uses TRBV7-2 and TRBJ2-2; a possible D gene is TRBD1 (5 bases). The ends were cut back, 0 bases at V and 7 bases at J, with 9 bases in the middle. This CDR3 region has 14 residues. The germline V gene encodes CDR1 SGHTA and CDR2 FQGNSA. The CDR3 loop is CASSLAVGLGELFF. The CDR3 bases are TGTGCCAGCAGCTTAGCCGTGGGGCTCGGGGAGCTGTTTTTT.

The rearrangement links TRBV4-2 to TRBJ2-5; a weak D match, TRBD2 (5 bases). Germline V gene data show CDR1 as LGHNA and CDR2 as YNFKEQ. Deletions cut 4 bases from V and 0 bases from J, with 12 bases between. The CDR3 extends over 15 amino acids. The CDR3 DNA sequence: TGTGCCAGCAGCCTTACTAGGAGAAACCAAGAGACCCAGTACTTC. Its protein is CASSLTRRNQETQYF.

The CDR3 loop is CAIRMADRVTSTDTQYF. In DNA form, the CDR3 reads TGTGCCATCCGGATGGCGGACAGGGTAACGAGCACAGATACGCAGTATTTT. The chain recombines TRBV10-3 with TRBJ2-3; 8 bases fit TRBD1. Germline CDR1 reads ENHRY; CDR2 reads SYGVKD. The CDR3 is made up of 17 amino acids. The J segment lost 0 bases and the V segment lost 8 bases, leaving 13 bases of the junction unmatched.

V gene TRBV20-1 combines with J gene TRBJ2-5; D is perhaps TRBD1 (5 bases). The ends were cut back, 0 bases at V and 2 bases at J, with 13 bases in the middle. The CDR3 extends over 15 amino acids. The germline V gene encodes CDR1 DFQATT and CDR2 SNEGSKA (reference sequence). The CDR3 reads CSARELGQAQETQYF. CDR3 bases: TGCAGTGCTAGAGAATTGGGGCAGGCACAAGAGACCCAGTACTTC.

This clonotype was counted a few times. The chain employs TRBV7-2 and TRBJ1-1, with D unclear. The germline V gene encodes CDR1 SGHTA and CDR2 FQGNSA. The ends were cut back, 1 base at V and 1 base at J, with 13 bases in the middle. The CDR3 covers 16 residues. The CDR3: CASSLVLAGPNTEAFF. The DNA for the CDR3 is TGTGCCAGCAGCTTAGTCTTGGCGGGTCCGAACACTGAAGCTTTCTTT.

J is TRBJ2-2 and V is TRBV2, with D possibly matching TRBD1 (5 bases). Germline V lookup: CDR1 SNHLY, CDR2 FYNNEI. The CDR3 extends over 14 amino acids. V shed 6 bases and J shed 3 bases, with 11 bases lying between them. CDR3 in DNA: TGTGCCAGCAGGCAGGGAAGCCACACCGGGGAGCTGTTTTTT. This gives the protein CASRQGSHTGELFF.

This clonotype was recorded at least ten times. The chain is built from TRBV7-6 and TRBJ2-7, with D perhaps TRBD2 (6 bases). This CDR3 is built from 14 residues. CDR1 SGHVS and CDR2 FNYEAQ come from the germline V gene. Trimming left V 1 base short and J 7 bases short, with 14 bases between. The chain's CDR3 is CASSLGVSGGEQYF. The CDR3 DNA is TGTGCCAGCAGCTTAGGCGTGTCTGGAGGGGAGCAGTACTTC.

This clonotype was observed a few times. CDR3 in DNA: TGTGCCAGCAGCCTCCTGGAAGAGGGTCCCTACGAGCAGTACTTC. It yields the protein CASSLLEEGPYEQYF. The chain joins TRBV11-2 to TRBJ2-7; D may be TRBD2 (5 bases). The CDR3 sequence is 15 residues long. V lost 5 bases and J 2 bases, leaving 16 bases between the germline ends. The germline V gene has CDR1 SGHAT and CDR2 FQNNGV.

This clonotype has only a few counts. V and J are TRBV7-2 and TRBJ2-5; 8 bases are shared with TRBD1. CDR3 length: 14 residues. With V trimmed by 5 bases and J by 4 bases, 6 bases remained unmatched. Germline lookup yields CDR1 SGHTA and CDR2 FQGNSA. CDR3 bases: TGTGCCAGCAGCCCGGACAGGGCCAGAGAGACCCAGTACTTC. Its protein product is CASSPDRARETQYF.

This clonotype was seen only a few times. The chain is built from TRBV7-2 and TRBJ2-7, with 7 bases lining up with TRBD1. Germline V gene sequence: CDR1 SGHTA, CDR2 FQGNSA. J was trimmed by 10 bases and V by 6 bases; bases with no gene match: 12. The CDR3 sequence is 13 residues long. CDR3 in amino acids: CASSPKTDRVQYF. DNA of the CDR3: TGTGCCAGCAGTCCCAAGACCGACAGGGTTCAGTACTTC.

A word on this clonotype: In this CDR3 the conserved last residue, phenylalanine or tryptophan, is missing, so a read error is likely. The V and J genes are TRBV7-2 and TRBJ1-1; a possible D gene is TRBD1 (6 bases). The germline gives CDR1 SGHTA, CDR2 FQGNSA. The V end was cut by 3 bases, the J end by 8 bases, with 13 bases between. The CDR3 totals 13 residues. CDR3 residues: CASSLQTGTEAFS. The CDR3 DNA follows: TGTGCCAGCAGCTTGCAGACCGGGACAGAAGCTTTCTCT.

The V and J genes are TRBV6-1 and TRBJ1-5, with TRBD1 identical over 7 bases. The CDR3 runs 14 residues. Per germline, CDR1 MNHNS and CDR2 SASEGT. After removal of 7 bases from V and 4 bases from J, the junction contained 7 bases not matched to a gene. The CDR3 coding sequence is TGTGCCAGCAATAACTTGGGACAGAATCAGCCCCAGCATTTT. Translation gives CASNNLGQNQPQHF.

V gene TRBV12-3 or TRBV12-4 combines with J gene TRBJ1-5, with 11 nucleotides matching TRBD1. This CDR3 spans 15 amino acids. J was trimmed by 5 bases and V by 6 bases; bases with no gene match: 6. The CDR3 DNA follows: TGTGCCAGCAGCCGGACAGGGGGCGACTATCAGCCCCAGCATTTT. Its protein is CASSRTGGDYQPQHF.

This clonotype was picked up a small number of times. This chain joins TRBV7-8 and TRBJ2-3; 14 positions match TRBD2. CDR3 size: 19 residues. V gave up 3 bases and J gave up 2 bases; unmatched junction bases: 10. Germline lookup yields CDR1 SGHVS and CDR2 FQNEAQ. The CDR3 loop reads CASSFLVGTSGSYTDTQYF. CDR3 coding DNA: TGTGCCAGCAGCTTCCTTGTTGGGACTAGCGGGAGCTACACAGATACGCAGTATTTT.

The CDR3 DNA reads TGCAGCGTTGTTGGGGCTATGAACACTGAAGCTTTCTTT. Translation gives CSVVGAMNTEAFF. This chain links TRBV29-1 with TRBJ1-1, with D tentatively TRBD1 (5 bases). The CDR3 has 13 amino acids. V lost 4 bases to trimming and J lost 0 bases, with 9 bases between them. Germline loops: CDR1 SQVTM, CDR2 ANQGSEA.

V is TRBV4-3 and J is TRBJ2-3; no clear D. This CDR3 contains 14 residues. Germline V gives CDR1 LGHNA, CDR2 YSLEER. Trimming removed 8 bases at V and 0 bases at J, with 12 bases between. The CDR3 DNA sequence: TGCGCCAGCTCTCGCGCCCCTAGCACAGATACGCAGTATTTT. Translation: CASSRAPSTDTQYF.